The 23 T cell receptor beta chains given below trace back to one sample, sequenced in a study of T cell responses to AZD1222 COVID-19 vaccine (dated by TCRdb to about 2021). The time point label, as the study defines it: baseline before first vaccination. The method behind the library was the immunoSEQ multiplex PCR assay. In its TCRdb copy, this immuneACCESS table keeps in-frame sequences only and misses some clones. Where compared with another copy, unresolved V genes explain less than half of these, and the others have no known cause. The sample records roughly 100,000 clones, 80% to 85% of which are singletons. The biggest ten clones account for over 15% of the sample. Here the sequenced sample was peripheral blood, taken on day 0 of AZD1222 vaccination. These receptors all stem from an adult in good health.

This chain connects TRBV7-7 to TRBJ1-2; maybe TRBD1 (6 bases). Germline assignment: CDR1 SSHAT and CDR2 FNYEAQ (reference sequence). Trimming took 5 bases from V and 3 from J, leaving 16 bases between them. This CDR3 region has 15 residues. The CDR3 DNA reads as TGTGCCAGCAGCCTGTCGGGACAATTCTACTATGGCTACACCTTC. Translating gives CASSLSGQFYYGYTF.

This chain joins TRBV5-5 and TRBJ1-5; 7 bases line up with TRBD1. Germline-derived CDR1 and CDR2 are SGHKS and YYEKEE (reference sequence). The CDR3 has 14 residues. The V and J ends lost 3 bases and 3 bases, in that order; junction bases with no gene match: 3. In nucleotides, the CDR3 is TGTGCCAGCAGCTCTGGACAGGTCAATCAGCCCCAGCATTTT. This sequence encodes CASSSGQVNQPQHF. The full variable domain, with the rest looked up from reference TRBV5-5 and TRBJ1-5, is DAGVTQSPTHLIKTRGQQVTLRCSPISGHKSVSWYQQVLGQGPQFIFQYYEKEERGRGNFPDRFSARQFPNYSSELNVNALLLGDSALYLCASSSGQVNQPQHFGDGTRLSIL.

This rearrangement joins TRBV29-1 to TRBJ2-5, with a weak D call TRBD2 (6 bases). Germline values: CDR1 SQVTM, CDR2 ANQGSEA. The V and J ends lost 7 bases and 5 bases respectively, with 17 bases between them. The CDR3 length is 13 residues. The CDR3 reads CSARDSSRETQYF. In DNA, the CDR3 is TGCAGCGCCCGGGACTCATCTCGGGAGACCCAGTACTTC.

The V gene is TRBV7-2, the J gene TRBJ2-3; TRBD2 aligns across 7 bases. CDR3 length: 16 residues. Germline V lookup: CDR1 SGHTA, CDR2 FQGNSA. V was clipped by 0 bases and J by 5 bases; unmatched bases: 8. The CDR3 spells CASSLAASGGIDTQYF. CDR3 DNA sequence: TGTGCCAGCAGCTTAGCTGCTTCCGGGGGGATAGATACGCAGTATTTT.

V usage is TRBV28 and J usage is TRBJ1-5; unclear D gene. Per the germline V gene, CDR1 is MDHEN and CDR2 is SYDVKM. This CDR3 is built from 14 residues. V was trimmed by 3 bases and J by 3 bases, leaving 9 bases between them. CDR3 sequence: CASSFRAVNQPQHF. DNA of the CDR3: TGTGCCAGCAGTTTTCGGGCAGTCAATCAGCCCCAGCATTTT.

In its sample, this clone was seen a few times. The rearrangement links TRBV5-1 to TRBJ1-1; D call uncertain. Germline values: CDR1 SGHRS, CDR2 YFSETQ. V was trimmed by 4 bases and J by 7 bases, leaving 17 bases between them. The CDR3 has 14 amino acids. CDR3 coding DNA: TGCGCCAGCAGCCCACCGTCGAGCACGGGTGAAGCTTTCTTT. Its protein product is CASSPPSSTGEAFF.

The gene calls are TRBV7-8 and TRBJ2-2; 13 bases fit TRBD2. There are 16 residues in the CDR3. With 1 base clipped from V and 4 bases from J, the junction kept 0 bases outside the gene matches. CDR1 is SGHVS and CDR2 is FQNEAQ in the germline V gene. The CDR3 here is CASSLGTSGSTGELFF. The CDR3 bases are TGTGCCAGCAGCTTAGGGACTAGCGGGAGCACCGGGGAGCTGTTTTTT. Full variable domain (remainder filled in from reference TRBV7-8 and TRBJ2-2): GAGVSQSPRYKVAKRGQDVALRCDPISGHVSLFWYQQALGQGPEFLTYFQNEAQLDKSGLPSDRFFAERPEGSVSTLKIQRTQQEDSAVYLCASSLGTSGSTGELFFGEGSRLTVL.

The CDR3 spells CASSALRVANYGYTF. The CDR3 nucleotides read TGTGCCAGCAGTGCCTTGAGGGTAGCTAACTATGGCTACACCTTC. The V and J genes are TRBV2 and TRBJ1-2; no firm D call. Trimming removed 4 bases at V and 0 bases at J, with 12 bases between. Per germline, CDR1 SNHLY and CDR2 FYNNEI. CDR3 length: 15 residues.

The rearrangement links TRBV11-2 to TRBJ2-3, with a tentative D call TRBD2 (7 bases). CDR3 size: 16 residues. With 5 bases removed from V and 4 bases from J, the gap between germline ends came to 19 bases. CDR1 SGHAT and CDR2 FQNNGV come from the germline V gene. The CDR3 DNA follows: TGTGCCAGCAGCCCCAGGGGTGCGGGAGTCCCAGATACGCAGTATTTT. It encodes CASSPRGAGVPDTQYF. The full variable domain, with the rest looked up from reference TRBV11-2 and TRBJ2-3, is EAGVAQSPRYKIIEKRQSVAFWCNPISGHATLYWYQQILGQGPKLLIQFQNNGVVDDSQLPKDRFSAERLKGVDSTLKIQPAKLEDSAVYLCASSPRGAGVPDTQYFGPGTRLTVL.

The chain is built from TRBV18 and TRBJ1-1; 9 positions match TRBD1. The length of the CDR3 is 15 residues. With 3 bases clipped from V and 1 base from J, the junction kept 3 bases outside the gene matches. Per the germline V gene, CDR1 is KGHSH and CDR2 is LQKENI. The DNA of the CDR3 is TGTGCCAGCTCACCCAAGGGACAGGGGAACACTGAAGCTTTCTTT. It specifies CASSPKGQGNTEAFF. Complete variable domain (other parts from reference TRBV18 and TRBJ1-1): NAGVMQNPRHLVRRRGQEARLRCSPMKGHSHVYWYRQLPEEGLKFMVYLQKENIIDESGMPKERFSAEFPKEGPSILRIQQVVRGDSAAYFCASSPKGQGNTEAFFGQGTRLTVV.

J is TRBJ1-2 and V is TRBV19, with 12 positions matching TRBD1. CDR3 size: 15 residues. J gave up 8 bases and V 1 base, and 5 bases lay outside the gene matches. Germline V gene lookup returns CDR1 LNHDA and CDR2 SQIVND (reference sequence). In nucleotides, the CDR3 is TGTGCCAGTAGTATAGGGGACAGGGGGCGGCACGGCTACACCTTC. This sequence encodes CASSIGDRGRHGYTF.

The chain is built from TRBV6-5 and TRBJ2-7, with 13 positions matching TRBD2. The CDR3 length is 15 residues. Germline V lookup: CDR1 MNHEY, CDR2 SVGAGI. The ends lost 6 bases at V and 4 bases at J; junction bases unmatched: 6. The CDR3 here is CASRRRTSGSYEQYF. CDR3 coding DNA: TGTGCCAGCAGACGCAGGACTAGCGGGAGTTACGAGCAGTACTTC.

The V and J genes are TRBV3-1 (or the pseudogene TRBV3-2) and TRBJ1-1; D call uncertain. CDR1 and CDR2 from the germline V gene are LGHDT and YNNKEL (reference sequence). Trimming shortened V by 4 bases and J by 10 bases, and 16 bases separated the two germline ends. The CDR3 extends over 13 amino acids. CDR3 nucleotide sequence: TGTGCCAGCAGCCTCAACTCATACCGGGGAGCTTTCTTT. Translation: CASSLNSYRGAFF.

The chain links TRBV7-8 to TRBJ1-5; a weak D match, TRBD1 (5 bases). Trimming pared 4 bases from V and 0 bases from J, leaving 7 bases between. The CDR3 contains 14 residues. Germline assignment: CDR1 SGHVS and CDR2 FQNEAQ. This chain's CDR3 is CASSYGGSNQPQHF. The DNA of the CDR3 is TGTGCCAGCAGCTACGGGGGTAGCAATCAGCCCCAGCATTTT. Full variable domain (rest looked up from reference TRBV7-8 and TRBJ1-5): GAGVSQSPRYKVAKRGQDVALRCDPISGHVSLFWYQQALGQGPEFLTYFQNEAQLDKSGLPSDRFFAERPEGSVSTLKIQRTQQEDSAVYLCASSYGGSNQPQHFGDGTRLSIL.

This clone was picked up one time. The V and J genes are TRBV5-4 and TRBJ2-5; D may be TRBD1 or TRBD2 (5 bases each). Trimming took 2 bases from V and 4 from J, leaving 18 bases between them. This CDR3 has 16 residues. The germline V gene encodes CDR1 SGHNT and CDR2 YYREEE (reference sequence). The CDR3 reads CASSFPTGGGRETQYF. The CDR3 coding sequence is TGTGCCAGCAGCTTCCCAACAGGAGGAGGTAGAGAGACCCAGTACTTC.

This clone was observed once. V is TRBV7-2 and J is TRBJ1-5, with D unclear. The CDR3 runs 15 residues. V shed 1 base and J shed 2 bases, with 9 bases lying between them. CDR1 is SGHTA, CDR2 FQGNSA, per germline. This CDR3 is CASSLGGWGNQPQHF. The CDR3 coding sequence is TGTGCCAGCAGCTTAGGAGGGTGGGGCAATCAGCCCCAGCATTTT.

The V gene is TRBV4-2, the J gene TRBJ1-2; 8 bases align to TRBD1. V was clipped by 3 bases and J by 4 bases; unmatched bases: 10. The CDR3 totals 16 residues. Germline lookup yields CDR1 LGHNA and CDR2 YNFKEQ. CDR3 amino acids: CASSQGVTGEGYGYTF. CDR3 nucleotide sequence: TGTGCCAGCAGCCAGGGTGTGACAGGGGAGGGCTATGGCTACACCTTC.

The chain couples TRBV19 to TRBJ1-4; D uncertain. V was cut by 3 bases and J by 8 bases, with 4 bases left in between. The CDR3 is 11 amino acids. The V gene's germline CDR1 is LNHDA and CDR2 SQIVND (reference sequence). The CDR3 region has the DNA TGTGCCAGTAGTATCATGGAAAAACTGTTTTTT. Translation gives CASSIMEKLFF.

The chain uses TRBV9 and TRBJ2-1; 10 bases map to TRBD2. The CDR3 is 18 amino acids. V trimming: 0 bases; J trimming: 12 bases; junction bases outside the gene matches: 18. Germline lookup yields CDR1 SGDLS and CDR2 YYNGEE. CDR3 loop: CASSVASGRASVHSTQFF. CDR3 nucleotides: TGTGCCAGCAGCGTAGCCAGCGGGAGGGCCTCTGTTCACAGTACGCAGTTCTTC.

The chain combines TRBV7-2 with TRBJ2-5, with unresolved D. The V gene's germline CDR1 is SGHTA and CDR2 FQGNSA. The CDR3 contains 14 residues. Trimming took off 0 bases at V and 5 bases at J, with 10 bases between the two ends. The CDR3 region is CASSLALLGETQYF. The CDR3 nucleotides are TGTGCCAGCAGCTTAGCCCTCCTGGGGGAGACCCAGTACTTC. Combining the CDR3 with reference TRBV7-2 and TRBJ2-5 gives the whole variable domain GAGVSQSPSNKVTEKGKDVELRCDPISGHTALYWYRQSLGQGLEFLIYFQGNSAPDKSGLPSDRFSAERTGGSVSTLTIQRTQQEDSAVYLCASSLALLGETQYFGPGTRLLVL.

The V gene is TRBV14, the J gene TRBJ2-7, with TRBD2 matching over 7 bases. The V and J ends lost 4 bases and 1 base, in that order; junction bases with no gene match: 10. CDR1 SGHDN and CDR2 FVKESK come from the germline V gene. This CDR3 spans 16 amino acids. The CDR3 is CASSLTSGTGSYEQYF. In DNA, the CDR3 is TGTGCCAGCAGCCTGACCAGCGGGACTGGGTCCTACGAGCAGTACTTC.

The J gene is TRBJ2-4, the V gene TRBV12-3 or TRBV12-4; 7 bases match TRBD2. The CDR3 extends over 12 amino acids. Trimming at V came to 8 bases and at J to 7 bases, leaving 5 bases not matched to a gene. The CDR3 sequence is CASSPGGNIQYF. In nucleotides, the CDR3 is TGTGCCAGCTCCCCCGGGGGGAACATTCAGTACTTC.

The chain has TRBV30 and TRBJ2-3; D perhaps matches TRBD2 (5 bases). CDR1 and CDR2 (germline): GTSNPN, SVGIG (reference sequence). The CDR3 is made up of 15 amino acids. Trimming removed 4 bases at V and 5 bases at J, with 19 bases between. CDR3 sequence reads: CAWIGTRVGQDTQYF. For the CDR3, the DNA is TGTGCCTGGATTGGAACGAGGGTAGGGCAAGATACGCAGTATTTT. Together with reference TRBV30 and TRBJ2-3, the CDR3 gives the full variable domain: SQTIHQWPATLVQPVGSPLSLECTVEGTSNPNLYWYRQAAGRGLQLLFYSVGIGQISSEVPQNLSASRPQDRQFILSSKKLLLSDSGFYLCAWIGTRVGQDTQYFGPGTRLTVL.